A selection of T cell receptor beta chains follows, all from one sample in a study of blood T cell repertoires in COVID-19. Repertoires were generated with immunoSEQ multiplex PCR, while TCRdb's copy carries only in-frame clones and drops some. The sample shows about 200,000 clones, 85% to 90% of them seen only once. The source material was PBMCs or T cells enriched from blood (not recorded which). Source of these receptors: a woman in her thirties with acute COVID-19. The CDR3 runs from the conserved cysteine through the conserved F or W. D genes are given only for firm matches. A clone size is listed for some rows: how often the clone was seen (once, few, many), or a class if it is expanded.

CDR3 protein	CDR3 DNA	clone size	D gene	V gene	J gene
CASSEGQTEAFF	TGTGCCAGCAGTGAGGGACAGACTGAAGCTTTCTTT	NA	TRBD1	TRBV3-1/TRBV3-2	TRBJ1-1
CASSLARGNQPQHF	TGTGCCAGCAGTTTGGCCCGAGGAAACCAGCCCCAGCATTTT	NA	NA	TRBV27	TRBJ1-5
CASSLGPGNTEAFF	TGCGCCAGCAGCTTGGGTCCCGGGAACACTGAAGCTTTCTTT	NA	NA	TRBV5-1	TRBJ1-1
CAGHRGAEGNTIYF	TGTGCCGGCCACAGGGGTGCGGAAGGAAACACCATATATTTT	NA	TRBD1	TRBV19	TRBJ1-3
CASSVEGGELFF	TGTGCCAGCAGCGTAGAGGGGGGGGAACTGTTTTTT	once	NA	TRBV9	TRBJ1-4
CASSVEPGLAEAFF	TGTGCCAGCAGCGTAGAACCGGGACTAGCTGAAGCTTTCTTT	NA	NA	TRBV9	TRBJ1-1
CASSRGTPGGDEKLFF	TGCGCCAGCAGTCGCGGCACACCGGGCGGGGATGAAAAACTGTTTTTT	NA	NA	TRBV10-1	TRBJ1-4
CASSRLAGSSYEQYF	TGTGCCAGCAGCCGACTAGCGGGGAGCTCCTACGAGCAGTACTTC	NA	TRBD2	TRBV3-1/TRBV3-2	TRBJ2-7
CASSTASGSTETQYF	TGTGCCAGCAGCACCGCTAGCGGGTCTACAGAGACCCAGTACTTC	NA	TRBD2	TRBV5-5	TRBJ2-5
CASSSRTGWEKLFF	TGTGCCAGCAGCTCGCGGACAGGTTGGGAAAAACTGTTTTTT	NA	TRBD1	TRBV7-9	TRBJ1-4
CASSPRQAAAFF	TGTGCCAGCAGCCCGAGACAGGCCGCGGCTTTCTTT	few	NA	TRBV7-9	TRBJ1-1
CAISELQGASNSPLHF	TGTGCCATCAGTGAACTTCAGGGGGCTTCTAATTCACCCCTCCACTTT	once	TRBD1	TRBV10-3	TRBJ1-6
CASSSQEDTQYF	TGTGCCAGCAGTTCACAGGAAGATACGCAGTATTTT	NA	NA	TRBV28	TRBJ2-3
CASRGGTPPYEQYF	TGTGCCAGCAGGGGGGGGACACCACCCTACGAGCAGTACTTC	NA	NA	TRBV28	TRBJ2-7
CASSLGQGNGNTIYF	TGCGCCAGCAGCTTGGGACAGGGGAACGGAAACACCATATATTTT	NA	TRBD1	TRBV5-1	TRBJ1-3
CASSFELPGNYGYTF	TGTGCCAGCAGTTTTGAATTGCCAGGGAACTATGGCTACACCTTC	NA	NA	TRBV28	TRBJ1-2
CASSLGPGYTF	TGTGCCAGCAGCTTGGGGCCTGGCTACACCTTC	NA	NA	TRBV7-9	TRBJ1-2
CASSSAGRSTDTQYF	TGTGCCAGCAGCTCAGCGGGGCGGAGCACAGATACGCAGTATTTT	NA	TRBD2	TRBV6-4	TRBJ2-3
CASSLAANYGYTF	TGTGCCAGCAGCTTAGCCGCTAACTATGGCTACACCTTC	NA	NA	TRBV7-2	TRBJ1-2
CASSQFPGDNEQFF	TGTGCCAGCAGCCAATTCCCGGGGGACAATGAGCAGTTCTTC	NA	NA	TRBV9	TRBJ2-1
CAIDGKGRNTEAFF	TGTGCCATCGACGGTAAGGGGCGGAACACTGAAGCTTTCTTT	once	NA	TRBV10-3	TRBJ1-1
CSADYRPQSYEQYF	TGCAGCGCCGACTATAGACCACAATCCTACGAGCAGTACTTC	NA	NA	TRBV29-1	TRBJ2-7
CASSLGVRVGNQPQHF	TGTGCCAGCAGCTTAGGGGTCAGGGTGGGAAATCAGCCCCAGCATTTT	many	NA	TRBV7-8	TRBJ1-5
CASSRETGYNEQFF	TGCGCCAGCAGCCGGGAGACGGGTTACAATGAGCAGTTCTTC	NA	NA	TRBV5-1	TRBJ2-1
CASSPGTSGGQETQYF	TGTGCCAGCTCACCCGGGACTAGCGGGGGCCAAGAGACCCAGTACTTC	NA	TRBD2	TRBV18	TRBJ2-5
CASSYGVSPLHF	TGTGCCAGTAGCTACGGAGTTTCACCCCTCCACTTT	NA	NA	TRBV19	TRBJ1-6
CASSPEPGRSEQYF	TGTGCCAGCTCACCAGAGCCAGGGAGGAGCGAGCAGTACTTC	NA	NA	TRBV18	TRBJ2-7
CASRVTTEPNSPLHF	TGTGCCAGCAGAGTAACGACAGAGCCTAATTCACCCCTCCACTTT	NA	NA	TRBV6-5	TRBJ1-6
CASSISAGSSYNEQFF	TGTGCCAGTAGTATATCGGCGGGAAGCTCCTACAATGAGCAGTTCTTC	NA	NA	TRBV19	TRBJ2-1
CASRSGALTDTYNEQFF	TGTGCCAGCAGGTCAGGCGCATTGACCGATACTTACAATGAGCAGTTCTTC	NA	NA	TRBV7-3	TRBJ2-1
CASTRDFSTEAFF	TGTGCCAGCACCCGGGACTTTAGCACTGAAGCTTTCTTT	NA	NA	TRBV7-8	TRBJ1-1
CAWSETTGRGNEKLFF	TGTGCCTGGAGCGAAACTACAGGGAGAGGGAATGAAAAACTGTTTTTT	NA	NA	TRBV30	TRBJ1-4
CAWKVTGGAFSEAFF	TGTGCCTGGAAGGTGACGGGGGGCGCTTTTAGTGAAGCTTTCTTT	NA	NA	TRBV30	TRBJ1-1
CASSLQPPANEQFF	TGCGCCAGCAGCTTACAGCCCCCGGCCAATGAGCAGTTCTTC	NA	NA	TRBV5-1	TRBJ2-1
CASSQDPGYLTYEQYF	TGCGCCAGCAGCCAAGATCCAGGCTATCTCACCTACGAGCAGTACTTC	NA	NA	TRBV4-1	TRBJ2-7
CASSIGAENSPLHF	TGTGCCAGTAGTATTGGGGCAGAGAATTCACCCCTCCACTTT	NA	NA	TRBV19	TRBJ1-6
CASSIAGYEQYF	TGTGCCAGTAGTATAGCAGGCTACGAGCAGTACTTC	NA	NA	TRBV19	TRBJ2-7
CASSPEARGRVWNTEAFF	TGTGCCAGCAGCCCAGAGGCCAGGGGGCGGGTATGGAACACTGAAGCTTTCTTT	NA	TRBD1	TRBV7-6	TRBJ1-1
CATSLNNEQFF	TGTGCCACCAGTCTTAACAATGAGCAGTTCTTC	NA	NA	TRBV24-1	TRBJ2-1
CASSLAWHQPQHF	TGTGCCAGCAGCTTAGCGTGGCATCAGCCCCAGCATTTT	NA	NA	TRBV7-2	TRBJ1-5
CASSLQATLNYGYTF	TGTGCCAGCAGCTTGCAAGCTACCCTTAACTATGGCTACACCTTC	NA	NA	TRBV5-6	TRBJ1-2
CASRPGTGVFYEQYF	TGTGCCAGCAGGCCCGGGACAGGGGTTTTTTACGAGCAGTACTTC	NA	TRBD1	TRBV28	TRBJ2-7
CASSPGQGLHEQYF	TGTGCCAGCAGCCCGGGACAGGGTCTTCACGAGCAGTACTTC	NA	TRBD1	TRBV7-3	TRBJ2-7
CSVGGTGVEKLFF	TGCAGCGTTGGCGGGACAGGGGTTGAAAAACTGTTTTTT	NA	TRBD1	TRBV29-1	TRBJ1-4
CASSQTRDRGSGNTIYF	TGCGCCAGCAGCCAAACCCGGGACAGGGGATCTGGAAACACCATATATTTT	NA	TRBD1	TRBV4-1	TRBJ1-3
CASSLAEAGSYTQYF	TGTGCCAGCAGCTTGGCCGAGGCAGGGTCGTATACGCAGTATTTT	once	NA	TRBV5-4	TRBJ2-3
CASSEPQGQGYTEAFF	TGTGCCAGCAGTGAACCGCAAGGACAGGGGTACACTGAAGCTTTCTTT	NA	TRBD1	TRBV6-1	TRBJ1-1
CASSSGTTNTGELFF	TGTGCCAGCAGCTCCGGGACAACGAACACCGGGGAGCTGTTTTTT	NA	NA	TRBV5-8	TRBJ2-2
CATSDPNQEKLFF	TGTGCCACCAGTGACCCAAATCAGGAAAAACTGTTTTTT	NA	NA	TRBV24-1	TRBJ1-4
CASRPQGVGEQYF	TGTGCCAGCAGGCCGCAGGGGGTCGGGGAGCAGTACTTC	NA	TRBD1	TRBV27	TRBJ2-7